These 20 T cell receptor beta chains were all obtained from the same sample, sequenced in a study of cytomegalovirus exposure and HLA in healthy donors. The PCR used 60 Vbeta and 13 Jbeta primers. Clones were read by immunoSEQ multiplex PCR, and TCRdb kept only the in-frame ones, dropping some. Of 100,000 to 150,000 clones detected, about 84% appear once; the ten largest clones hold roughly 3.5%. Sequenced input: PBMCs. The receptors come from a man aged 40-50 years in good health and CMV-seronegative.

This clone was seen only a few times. The CDR3 is CASSLRSVAEPYF. CDR3 nucleotide sequence: TGTGCCAGCAGCTTAAGATCGGTAGCCGAGCCGTATTTT. V gene TRBV7-2 combines with J gene TRBJ2-3; no reliable D call. The CDR3 extends over 13 amino acids. The germline V and J ends were trimmed by 2 bases and 14 bases, with 17 bases remaining between them. Germline CDR1 reads SGHTA; CDR2 reads FQGNSA.

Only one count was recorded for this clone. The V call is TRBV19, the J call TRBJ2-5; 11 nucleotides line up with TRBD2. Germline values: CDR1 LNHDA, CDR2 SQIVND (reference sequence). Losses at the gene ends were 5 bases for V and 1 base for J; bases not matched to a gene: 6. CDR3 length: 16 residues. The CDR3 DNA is TGTGCCAGTAGTGAGTCTAGCGGGGGGTCCCAAGAGACCCAGTACTTC. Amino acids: CASSESSGGSQETQYF.

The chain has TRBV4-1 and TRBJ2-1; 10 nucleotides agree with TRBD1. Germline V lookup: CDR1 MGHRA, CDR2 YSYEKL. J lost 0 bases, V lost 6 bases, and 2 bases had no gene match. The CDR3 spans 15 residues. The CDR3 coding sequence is TGCGCCAGCAGGGGACAGGGGAGCTCCTACAATGAGCAGTTCTTC. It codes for CASRGQGSSYNEQFF.

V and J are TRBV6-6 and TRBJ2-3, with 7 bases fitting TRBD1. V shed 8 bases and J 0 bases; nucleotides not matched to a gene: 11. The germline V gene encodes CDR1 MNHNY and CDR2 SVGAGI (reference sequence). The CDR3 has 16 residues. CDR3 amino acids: CASFSTGSPSTDTQYF. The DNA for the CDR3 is TGTGCCAGCTTTTCGACAGGGAGCCCTAGCACAGATACGCAGTATTTT.

The CDR3 DNA is TGTGCCAGCAGCTTGACAGGGGGTGGCAATCAGCCCCAGCATTTT. This gives the protein CASSLTGGGNQPQHF. The chain combines TRBV13 with TRBJ1-5; 9 bases are a match to TRBD1. The CDR3 totals 15 residues. V gave up 3 bases and J gave up 2 bases; unmatched junction bases: 2. Germline loops: CDR1 PRHDT, CDR2 FYEKMQ (reference sequence).

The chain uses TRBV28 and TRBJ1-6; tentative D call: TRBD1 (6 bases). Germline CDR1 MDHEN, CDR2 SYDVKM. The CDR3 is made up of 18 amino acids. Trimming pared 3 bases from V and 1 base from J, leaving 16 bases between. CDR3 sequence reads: CASSLGTQGRSYNSPLHF. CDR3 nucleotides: TGTGCCAGCAGTTTGGGCACACAGGGTCGATCCTATAATTCACCCCTCCACTTT. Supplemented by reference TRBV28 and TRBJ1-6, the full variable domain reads DVKVTQSSRYLVKRTGEKVFLECVQDMDHENMFWYRQDPGLGLRLIYFSYDVKMKEKGDIPEGYSVSREKKERFSLILESASTNQTSMYLCASSLGTQGRSYNSPLHFGNGTRLTVT.

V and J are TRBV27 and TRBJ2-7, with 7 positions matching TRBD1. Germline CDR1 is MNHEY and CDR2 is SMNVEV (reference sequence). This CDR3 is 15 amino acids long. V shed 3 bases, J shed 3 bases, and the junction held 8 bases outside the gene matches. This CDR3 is CASSFGAAGGYEQYF. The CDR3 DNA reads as TGTGCCAGCAGTTTTGGGGCGGCAGGGGGCTACGAGCAGTACTTC.

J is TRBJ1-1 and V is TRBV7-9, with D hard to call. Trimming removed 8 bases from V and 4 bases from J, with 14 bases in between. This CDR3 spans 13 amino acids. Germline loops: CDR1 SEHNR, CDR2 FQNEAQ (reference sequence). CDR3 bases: TGTGCCAGCGGCCCGGACTCCACCACTGAAGCTTTCTTT. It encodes CASGPDSTTEAFF. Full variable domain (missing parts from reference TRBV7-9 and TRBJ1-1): DTGVSQNPRHKITKRGQNVTFRCDPISEHNRLYWYRQTLGQGPEFLTYFQNEAQLEKSRLLSDRFSAERPKGSFSTLEIQRTEQGDSAMYLCASGPDSTTEAFFGQGTRLTVV.

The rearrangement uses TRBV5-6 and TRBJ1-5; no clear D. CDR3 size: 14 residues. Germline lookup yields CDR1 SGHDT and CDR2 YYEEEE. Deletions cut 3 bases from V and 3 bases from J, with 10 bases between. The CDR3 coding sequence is TGTGCCAGCAGCTGGCGAGGAAACAATCAGCCCCAGCATTTT. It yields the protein CASSWRGNNQPQHF. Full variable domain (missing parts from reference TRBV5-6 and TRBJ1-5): DAGVTQSPTHLIKTRGQQVTLRCSPKSGHDTVSWYQQALGQGPQFIFQYYEEEERQRGNFPDRFSGHQFPNYSSELNVNALLLGDSALYLCASSWRGNNQPQHFGDGTRLSIL.

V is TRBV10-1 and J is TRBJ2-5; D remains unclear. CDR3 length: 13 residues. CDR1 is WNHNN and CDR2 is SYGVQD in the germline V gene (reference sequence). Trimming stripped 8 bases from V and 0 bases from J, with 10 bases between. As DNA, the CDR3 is TGCGCCAGCTGCCAGAACCACCAAGAGACCCAGTACTTC. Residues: CASCQNHQETQYF.

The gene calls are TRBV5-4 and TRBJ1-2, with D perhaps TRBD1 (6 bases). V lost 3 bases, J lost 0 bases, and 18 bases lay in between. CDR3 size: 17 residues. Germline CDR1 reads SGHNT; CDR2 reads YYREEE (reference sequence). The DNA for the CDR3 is TGTGCCAGCAGCTGGGGGGGGCAGGGAGACCCTAACTATGGCTACACCTTC. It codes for CASSWGGQGDPNYGYTF. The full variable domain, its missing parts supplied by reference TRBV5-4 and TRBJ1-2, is ETGVTQSPTHLIKTRGQQVTLRCSSQSGHNTVSWYQQALGQGPQFIFQYYREEENGRGNFPPRFSGLQFPNYSSELNVNALELDDSALYLCASSWGGQGDPNYGYTFGSGTRLTVV.

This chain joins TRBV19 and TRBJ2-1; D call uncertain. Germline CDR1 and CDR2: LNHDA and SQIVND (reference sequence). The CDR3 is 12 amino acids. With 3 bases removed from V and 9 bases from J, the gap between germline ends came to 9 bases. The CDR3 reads CASSIGLSEQFF. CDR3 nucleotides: TGTGCCAGTAGTATCGGTCTTTCTGAGCAGTTCTTC.

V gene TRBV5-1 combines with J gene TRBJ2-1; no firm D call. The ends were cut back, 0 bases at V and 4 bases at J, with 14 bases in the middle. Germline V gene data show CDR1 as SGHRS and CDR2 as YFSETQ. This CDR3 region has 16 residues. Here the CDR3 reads CASSLGVHSEYNEQFF. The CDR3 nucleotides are TGCGCCAGCAGCTTGGGGGTCCACAGTGAGTACAATGAGCAGTTCTTC.

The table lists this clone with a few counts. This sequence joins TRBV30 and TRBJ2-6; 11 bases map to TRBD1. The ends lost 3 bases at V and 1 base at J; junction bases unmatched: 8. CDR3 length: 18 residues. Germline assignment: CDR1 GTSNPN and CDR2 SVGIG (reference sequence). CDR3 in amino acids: CAWSSPGQGESGANVLTF. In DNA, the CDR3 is TGTGCCTGGAGCTCCCCGGGACAGGGGGAATCTGGGGCCAACGTCCTGACTTTC.

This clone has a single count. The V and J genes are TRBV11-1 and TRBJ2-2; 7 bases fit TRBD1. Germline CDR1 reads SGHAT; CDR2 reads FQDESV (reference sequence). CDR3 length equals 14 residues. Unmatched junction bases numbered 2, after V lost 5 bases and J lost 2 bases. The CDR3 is CASSNRGNTGELFF. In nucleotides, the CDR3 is TGTGCCAGCAGCAACAGGGGAAACACCGGGGAGCTGTTTTTT.

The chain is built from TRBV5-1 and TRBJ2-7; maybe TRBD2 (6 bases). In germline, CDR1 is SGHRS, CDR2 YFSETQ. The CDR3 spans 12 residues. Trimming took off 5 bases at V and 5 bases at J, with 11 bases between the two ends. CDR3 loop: CASREGTNEQYF. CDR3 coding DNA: TGCGCCAGCAGGGAGGGTACCAACGAGCAGTACTTC.

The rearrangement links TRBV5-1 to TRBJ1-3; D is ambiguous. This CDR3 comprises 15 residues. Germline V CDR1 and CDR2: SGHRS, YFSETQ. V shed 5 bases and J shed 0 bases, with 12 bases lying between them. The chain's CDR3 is CASRRSGDSGNTIYF. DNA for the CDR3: TGCGCCAGCAGGAGGTCTGGTGACTCTGGAAACACCATATATTTT.

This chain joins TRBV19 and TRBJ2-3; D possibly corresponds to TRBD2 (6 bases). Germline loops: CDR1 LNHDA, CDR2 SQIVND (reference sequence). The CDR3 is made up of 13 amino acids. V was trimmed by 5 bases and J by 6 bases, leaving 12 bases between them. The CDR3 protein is CASSVISGDTQYF. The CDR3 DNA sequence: TGTGCCAGTAGTGTTATCAGCGGGGATACGCAGTATTTT.

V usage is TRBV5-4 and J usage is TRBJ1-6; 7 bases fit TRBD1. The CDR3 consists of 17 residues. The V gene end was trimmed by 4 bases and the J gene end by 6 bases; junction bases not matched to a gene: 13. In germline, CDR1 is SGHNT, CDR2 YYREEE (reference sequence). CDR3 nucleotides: TGTGCCAGCAGCGCCGGTCAGACAGGGCCGGGTAATTCACCCCTCCACTTT. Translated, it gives CASSAGQTGPGNSPLHF.

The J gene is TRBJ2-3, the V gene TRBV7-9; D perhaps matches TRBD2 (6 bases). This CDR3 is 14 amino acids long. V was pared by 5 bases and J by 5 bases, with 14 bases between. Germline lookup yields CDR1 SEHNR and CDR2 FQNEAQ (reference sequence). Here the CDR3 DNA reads TGTGCCAGCAGCCAAACTCCGGGGGAAGATACGCAGTATTTT. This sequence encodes CASSQTPGEDTQYF.